These 9 T cell receptor beta chains were all obtained from the same sample, sequenced in a study of T cell responses to AZD1222 COVID-19 vaccine. Method: immunoSEQ multiplex PCR; TCRdb's copy keeps in-frame clones and lacks some. The data show roughly 140,000 clones, approximately 92% seen once. The material sequenced was peripheral blood, taken on day 0 of AZD1222 vaccination. Source of these receptors: an adult in good health.

The CDR3 DNA follows: TGTGCCAGCAGTGAAGCTCGACGCAACTATGGCTACACCTTC. This translates into CASSEARRNYGYTF. This sequence joins TRBV6-1 and TRBJ1-2; no reliable D call. V was clipped by 0 bases and J by 2 bases, with 7 bases between them. Looked up from germline, CDR1 is MNHNS and CDR2 is SASEGT. The CDR3 length is 14 residues.

J is TRBJ1-6 and V is TRBV19; unclear D gene. Germline lookup yields CDR1 LNHDA and CDR2 SQIVND (reference sequence). Trimming removed 7 bases at V and 5 bases at J, with 15 bases between. This CDR3 has 15 residues. CDR3 DNA: TGTGCCAGTACCGGAAGAGACACCAATAATTCACCCCTCCACTTT. Its protein is CASTGRDTNNSPLHF.

The CDR3 sequence: CASRWANTEAFF. The CDR3 nucleotides read TGTGCCAGCAGGTGGGCGAACACTGAAGCTTTCTTT. The rearrangement uses TRBV28 and TRBJ1-1; D uncertain. V was clipped by 6 bases and J by 1 base, with 6 bases between them. The CDR3 is 12 amino acids. Germline V gives CDR1 MDHEN, CDR2 SYDVKM. Filled out from reference TRBV28 and TRBJ1-1, the complete variable domain reads DVKVTQSSRYLVKRTGEKVFLECVQDMDHENMFWYRQDPGLGLRLIYFSYDVKMKEKGDIPEGYSVSREKKERFSLILESASTNQTSMYLCASRWANTEAFFGQGTRLTVV.

As to this clone: The same CDR3 is also encoded by other DNA sequences in this sample. This rearrangement joins TRBV5-1 to TRBJ2-3; no reliable D call. The CDR3 spans 12 residues. Germline CDR1 SGHRS, CDR2 YFSETQ. V was pared by 3 bases and J by 0 bases, with 2 bases between. The CDR3 sequence is CASSSSTDTQYF. CDR3 nucleotide sequence: TGCGCCAGCAGCTCTAGCACAGATACGCAGTATTTT.

J is TRBJ1-1 and V is TRBV6-5; 7 bases line up with TRBD1. In germline, CDR1 is MNHEY, CDR2 SVGAGI. V gave up 7 bases and J gave up 1 base; unmatched junction bases: 6. The CDR3 length is 14 residues. Here the CDR3 DNA reads TGTGCCAGCAAGACAGGGAGGGAGAACACTGAAGCTTTCTTT. It codes for CASKTGRENTEAFF.

The genes are TRBV12-5 and TRBJ1-5; D not certain. Germline V gene lookup returns CDR1 LGHNT and CDR2 FRNRAP. Between the trimmed V and J ends, which lost 2 bases and 7 bases, there was a span of 9 bases. The CDR3 is made up of 13 amino acids. CDR3: CASGLWLGQPQHF. DNA for the CDR3: TGTGCTAGTGGTTTGTGGCTGGGACAGCCCCAGCATTTT.

The rearrangement uses TRBV5-8 and TRBJ1-5, with D uncertain. V was cut by 5 bases and J by 5 bases, with 17 bases left in between. CDR1 is SGHTS, CDR2 YDEGEE, per germline. The CDR3 loop spans 15 amino acids. CDR3 nucleotide sequence: TGTGCCAGCAGGTCGCCGCTGGCAGTTGATCAGCCCCAGCATTTT. Protein: CASRSPLAVDQPQHF.

The chain recombines TRBV24-1 with TRBJ1-5; unclear D gene. Germline V lookup: CDR1 KGHDR, CDR2 SFDVKD. The CDR3 has 13 amino acids. Trimming stripped 7 bases from V and 7 bases from J, with 13 bases between. The CDR3: CATSDRYNQPQHF. In nucleotides, the CDR3 is TGTGCCACCAGCGATAGGTATAACCAGCCCCAGCATTTT.

V is TRBV7-2 and J is TRBJ2-7; possible D gene TRBD1, 6 bases. The CDR3 is 14 amino acids. V gave up 4 bases and J gave up 1 base, with 11 bases separating them. Germline V lookup: CDR1 SGHTA, CDR2 FQGNSA. The CDR3 region has the DNA TGTGCCAGCAGCTATGGACAGCCTTCCTACGAGCAGTACTTC. This sequence encodes CASSYGQPSYEQYF.